Below are 32 T cell receptor beta chains sequenced from a single sample in a study of beta chain features in type 1 diabetes. All of the isolated RNA was reverse transcribed, so expressed TCRB transcripts were sequenced. Assay used: immunoSEQ multiplex PCR; TCRdb lists only in-frame clones, some missing. The sample yields 300,000 to 350,000 clones, roughly a fifth seen once. Sequencing input: naive CD4+ T cells from blood. All receptors come from a young woman in good health.

The chain is built from TRBV30 and TRBJ1-1; 7 bases are a match to TRBD1. This CDR3 spans 14 amino acids. CDR1 is GTSNPN, CDR2 SVGIG, per germline (reference sequence). Trimming cost V 4 bases and J 3 bases; bases outside gene matches: 8. This CDR3 reads CAWIQQGWDTEAFF. The CDR3 DNA is TGTGCCTGGATTCAACAGGGGTGGGACACTGAAGCTTTCTTT. The whole variable domain, filled in from reference TRBV30 and TRBJ1-1, reads SQTIHQWPATLVQPVGSPLSLECTVEGTSNPNLYWYRQAAGRGLQLLFYSVGIGQISSEVPQNLSASRPQDRQFILSSKKLLLSDSGFYLCAWIQQGWDTEAFFGQGTRLTVV.

This chain connects TRBV10-3 to TRBJ2-1, with 7 bases identical to TRBD2. The CDR3 runs to 15 residues. Germline CDR1 is ENHRY and CDR2 is SYGVKD. After removal of 4 bases from V and 7 bases from J, the junction contained 10 bases not matched to a gene. This CDR3 reads CAISGPTGGRNEQFF. Here the CDR3 DNA reads TGTGCCATCAGTGGACCAACCGGGGGGAGGAATGAGCAGTTCTTC.

The chain couples TRBV5-1 to TRBJ1-1, with D possibly matching TRBD1 (5 bases). Germline lookup yields CDR1 SGHRS and CDR2 YFSETQ. V was cut by 0 bases and J by 1 base, with 7 bases left in between. The CDR3 is 14 amino acids. The CDR3 coding sequence is TGCGCCAGCAGCTTGGGACAGACGAACACTGAAGCTTTCTTT. Protein product: CASSLGQTNTEAFF.

The chain combines TRBV2 with TRBJ2-3; D possibly corresponds to TRBD2 (5 bases). The CDR3 runs 14 residues. The V and J ends lost 4 bases and 5 bases respectively, with 13 bases between them. CDR1 and CDR2 (germline): SNHLY, FYNNEI. The CDR3 protein is CASSVDPAGDTQYF. DNA of the CDR3: TGTGCCAGCAGTGTTGACCCGGCGGGAGATACGCAGTATTTT.

The chain recombines TRBV4-1 with TRBJ2-3; D might be TRBD2 (6 bases). The germline V gene has CDR1 MGHRA and CDR2 YSYEKL. The CDR3 length is 14 residues. Trimming removed 11 bases at V and 2 bases at J, with 17 bases between. The CDR3 DNA reads as TGCGCCGTCCAGCGGGCCCCCTTCACAGATACGCAGTATTTT. This codes for CAVQRAPFTDTQYF.

This clone was counted a few times. The chain recombines TRBV6-5 with TRBJ1-1; TRBD1 might be the D (5 bases). Trimming took 4 bases from V and 13 from J, leaving 22 bases between them. The CDR3 covers 14 residues. Germline values: CDR1 MNHEY, CDR2 SVGAGI. The CDR3 region has the DNA TGTGCCAGCAGTTCCTACGGAGGGGACGCTATGATTTTCTTT. Encoded protein: CASSSYGGDAMIFF.

The rearrangement links TRBV9 to TRBJ2-7, with D possibly TRBD1 on 6 matching bases. The germline CDR1 and CDR2 sequences are SGDLS and YYNGEE. The CDR3 extends over 12 amino acids. The V end lost 3 bases, the J end lost 6 bases, and 10 bases lay between the germline ends. Here the CDR3 DNA reads TGTGCCAGCAGCGCACAGGGCCCCGAGCAGTACTTC. Translating gives CASSAQGPEQYF.

In its sample, this clone was seen a few times. The chain is built from TRBV27 and TRBJ2-3; D is perhaps TRBD2 (7 bases). V gave up 5 bases and J gave up 2 bases, with 17 bases separating them. CDR1 is MNHEY, CDR2 SMNVEV, per germline (reference sequence). This CDR3 comprises 16 residues. The CDR3 nucleotides are TGTGCCAGCAGTAAGGGGGGGAGGGCTCCCACAGATACGCAGTATTTT. It codes for CASSKGGRAPTDTQYF.

The chain joins TRBV5-1 to TRBJ2-1; 8 bases agree with TRBD1. The CDR3 covers 14 residues. CDR1 is SGHRS, CDR2 YFSETQ, per germline. V trimming: 4 bases; J trimming: 2 bases; junction bases outside the gene matches: 2. This CDR3 is CASSLQGAYNEQFF. CDR3 coding DNA: TGCGCCAGCAGCCTACAGGGGGCCTACAATGAGCAGTTCTTC.

The V and J genes are TRBV2 and TRBJ2-7, with 7 bases identical to TRBD1. This CDR3 has 15 residues. The junction had 10 bases not matched to a gene; V was cut back by 1 base and J by 7 bases. CDR1 and CDR2 from the germline V gene are SNHLY and FYNNEI. CDR3 in amino acids: CASSEGEPGGKEQYF. CDR3 coding DNA: TGTGCCAGCAGTGAAGGGGAGCCAGGGGGTAAGGAGCAGTACTTC.

This clone has only a few counts. The chain carries TRBV5-5 and TRBJ2-7; D is undetermined. Germline V gene sequence: CDR1 SGHKS, CDR2 YYEKEE (reference sequence). V was cut by 7 bases and J by 2 bases, with 10 bases left in between. CDR3 length equals 12 residues. The CDR3 sequence is CASSQSPYEQYF. In nucleotides, the CDR3 is TGTGCCAGCTCTCAGTCCCCCTACGAGCAGTACTTC.

This clone was observed a few times. The rearrangement uses TRBV15 and TRBJ2-1; no reliable D call. CDR3 length: 13 amino acids. Germline CDR1 LNHNV, CDR2 YYDKDF (reference sequence). Trimming pared 0 bases from V and 3 bases from J, leaving 3 bases between. Here the CDR3 reads CATSRDSYNEQFF. CDR3 DNA sequence: TGTGCCACCAGCAGAGACAGCTACAATGAGCAGTTCTTC. Drawing the rest from reference TRBV15 and TRBJ2-1, the complete variable domain is DAMVIQNPRYQVTQFGKPVTLSCSQTLNHNVMYWYQQKSSQAPKLLFHYYDKDFNNEADTPDNFQSRRPNTSFCFLDIRSPGLGDTAMYLCATSRDSYNEQFFGPGTRLTVL.

The chain employs TRBV30 and TRBJ2-4, with 8 bases that match TRBD1. V lost 1 base and J lost 1; bases outside the gene matches: 6. CDR3 length: 16 amino acids. The V gene's germline CDR1 is GTSNPN and CDR2 SVGIG (reference sequence). In DNA form, the CDR3 reads TGTGCCTGGAGTGAATGGCAGGGGGCTGCCAAAAACATTCAGTACTTC. Residues: CAWSEWQGAAKNIQYF.

This clone has only a few counts. The CDR3 spells CASSYFPPRDYGYTF. As DNA, the CDR3 is TGTGCCAGCAGTTACTTCCCCCCAAGAGACTATGGCTACACCTTC. The chain couples TRBV6-5 to TRBJ1-2; D unresolved. V was pared by 1 base and J by 3 bases, with 12 bases between. Germline CDR1 reads MNHEY; CDR2 reads SVGAGI. CDR3 length equals 15 residues.

The chain links TRBV9 to TRBJ2-7; 7 bases agree with TRBD2. This CDR3 region has 15 residues. Per the germline V gene, CDR1 is SGDLS and CDR2 is YYNGEE. V lost 1 base, J lost 3 bases, and 7 bases stayed unmatched. CDR3 residues: CASSVSGEGIYEQYF. CDR3 bases: TGTGCCAGCAGCGTATCGGGGGAGGGGATCTACGAGCAGTACTTC. The variable domain in full, with the rest retrieved from reference TRBV9 and TRBJ2-7, is DSGVTQTPKHLITATGQRVTLRCSPRSGDLSVYWYQQSLDQGLQFLIQYYNGEERAKGNILERFSAQQFPDLHSELNLSSLELGDSALYFCASSVSGEGIYEQYFGPGTRLTVT.

The CDR3 DNA reads as TGCGCCACCCGATCTAGACAGGACGGGGCCAACGTCCTGACTTTC. This codes for CATRSRQDGANVLTF. The genes are TRBV5-1 and TRBJ2-6; tentative D call: TRBD1 (6 bases). The CDR3 is 15 residues long. V lost 9 bases to trimming and J lost 4 bases, with 17 bases between them. Germline V gene lookup returns CDR1 SGHRS and CDR2 YFSETQ.

V gene TRBV5-1 combines with J gene TRBJ1-5; D unclear. CDR3 length: 13 amino acids. V was trimmed by 3 bases and J by 5 bases, leaving 9 bases between them. Germline-derived CDR1 and CDR2 are SGHRS and YFSETQ. CDR3 sequence reads: CASSSGVDQPQHF. The CDR3 bases are TGCGCCAGCAGCTCCGGGGTCGATCAGCCCCAGCATTTT.

V and J are TRBV27 and TRBJ2-5, with D possibly being TRBD1 (5 bases). CDR1 is MNHEY and CDR2 is SMNVEV in the germline V gene (reference sequence). Trimming removed 5 bases at V and 4 bases at J, with 14 bases between. The CDR3 is 14 amino acids. CDR3 region: CASSGAEVGETQYF. The DNA for the CDR3 is TGTGCCAGCAGTGGGGCCGAAGTGGGAGAGACCCAGTACTTC.

The chain is built from TRBV7-8 and TRBJ2-5; D uncertain. Germline V gives CDR1 SGHVS, CDR2 FQNEAQ. The CDR3 is made up of 14 amino acids. Deletions cut 2 bases from V and 1 base from J, with 8 bases between. CDR3 coding DNA: TGTGCCAGCAGCTTAAGGAGCAGCCAAGAGACCCAGTACTTC. This translates into CASSLRSSQETQYF.

The chain has TRBV6-1 and TRBJ2-1, with a possible D match to TRBD1 (5 bases). With 9 bases removed from V and 1 base from J, the gap between germline ends came to 10 bases. This CDR3 comprises 13 residues. Looked up from germline, CDR1 is MNHNS and CDR2 is SASEGT. In DNA form, the CDR3 reads TGTGCCAGTAGAGACAGTTCCTACAATGAGCAGTTCTTC. It specifies CASRDSSYNEQFF.

This clone turned up a few times. The chain employs TRBV29-1 and TRBJ2-3, with D tentatively TRBD1 (5 bases). CDR1 and CDR2 (germline): SQVTM, ANQGSEA. The CDR3 runs 14 residues. With 2 bases removed from V and 0 bases from J, the gap between germline ends came to 9 bases. CDR3 DNA sequence: TGCAGCGTTGAAAGGGGTTCAAGCACAGATACGCAGTATTTT. Protein product: CSVERGSSTDTQYF.

The chain carries TRBV4-1 and TRBJ2-3; maybe TRBD2 (6 bases). CDR3 length: 15 residues. The germline gives CDR1 MGHRA, CDR2 YSYEKL. Trimming pared 4 bases from V and 0 bases from J, leaving 11 bases between. CDR3 sequence: CASSRGTGSTDTQYF. DNA for the CDR3: TGCGCCAGCAGCCGCGGGACGGGAAGCACAGATACGCAGTATTTT.

The J gene is TRBJ1-4, the V gene TRBV9; 7 bases are a match to TRBD1. The CDR3 loop spans 13 amino acids. Unmatched junction bases numbered 2, after V lost 4 bases and J lost 5 bases. CDR1 SGDLS and CDR2 YYNGEE come from the germline V gene. CDR3 loop: CASSPGQNEKLFF. CDR3 sequence (DNA): TGTGCCAGCAGCCCGGGACAGAATGAAAAACTGTTTTTT.

This clone has just a few counts. The rearrangement joins TRBV5-4 to TRBJ2-4; weak D call: TRBD2 (5 bases). The CDR3 has 14 residues. Deletions cut 0 bases from V and 5 bases from J, with 9 bases between. From germline, CDR1 is SGHNT and CDR2 YYREEE (reference sequence). CDR3 amino acids: CASSLVGRQNIQYF. DNA of the CDR3: TGTGCCAGCAGCTTGGTAGGGAGACAAAACATTCAGTACTTC.

This clone was detected only a few times. The chain is built from TRBV18 and TRBJ2-6, with D maybe TRBD1 (5 bases). V gave up 5 bases and J gave up 1 base, with 6 bases separating them. This CDR3 is 14 amino acids long. Germline values: CDR1 KGHSH, CDR2 LQKENI. CDR3 in DNA: TGTGCCAGCTCATCAGGGTCTGGGGCCAACGTCCTGACTTTC. Amino acid sequence: CASSSGSGANVLTF.

The chain carries TRBV5-1 and TRBJ2-1, with D possibly TRBD2 on 6 matching bases. Trimming left V 3 bases short and J 0 bases short, with 10 bases between. This CDR3 has 15 amino acids. The germline V gene encodes CDR1 SGHRS and CDR2 YFSETQ. CDR3 sequence: CASSWDSSSYNEQFF. The CDR3 DNA is TGCGCCAGCAGCTGGGACTCGAGCTCCTACAATGAGCAGTTCTTC.

The CDR3 region has the DNA TGCGCCAGCAGTCAATGCGATTATAGCAATCAGCCCCAGCATTTT. Encoded protein: CASSQCDYSNQPQHF. The chain has TRBV23-1 and TRBJ1-5; no clear D gene. TRBV23-1 is placed among ORFs of uncertain function. The CDR3 totals 15 residues. Trimming took off 1 base at V and 0 bases at J, with 7 bases between the two ends.

Worth noting for this clone: The same CDR3 is also encoded by other DNA sequences in this sample. The genes are TRBV7-3 and TRBJ2-1, with D perhaps TRBD2 (5 bases). The V end was cut by 3 bases, the J end by 4 bases, with 7 bases between. This CDR3 has 13 amino acids. Germline CDR1 is SGHTA and CDR2 is FQGTGA. The CDR3 loop is CASSLDSYNEQFF. The CDR3 DNA follows: TGTGCCAGCAGCTTGGACTCTTACAATGAGCAGTTCTTC.

A few counts support this clone. CDR3 residues: CASSLEQFGNTEAFF. The CDR3 DNA reads TGTGCCAGCAGCTTAGAGCAGTTCGGGAATACTGAAGCTTTCTTT. J is TRBJ1-1 and V is TRBV7-6; unclear D gene. Germline CDR1 is SGHVS and CDR2 is FNYEAQ. This CDR3 is built from 15 residues. V shed 1 base and J shed 5 bases, with 14 bases lying between them.

The gene calls are TRBV23-1 and TRBJ2-1; D is perhaps TRBD2 (6 bases). TRBV23-1 is an open reading frame whose function is uncertain. The CDR3 runs 17 residues. Deletions cut 0 bases from V and 2 bases from J, with 14 bases between. The CDR3 here is CASSQSVEGVAYNEQFF. DNA of the CDR3: TGCGCCAGCAGTCAATCCGTGGAGGGAGTAGCCTACAATGAGCAGTTCTTC.

This chain connects TRBV5-1 to TRBJ1-1, with a possible D match to TRBD1 (6 bases). Trimming stripped 4 bases from V and 4 bases from J, with 14 bases between. Germline V gene data show CDR1 as SGHRS and CDR2 as YFSETQ. The CDR3 spans 14 residues. The CDR3 spells CASSPQTGSTEAFF. As DNA, the CDR3 is TGCGCCAGCAGCCCTCAAACAGGGAGCACTGAAGCTTTCTTT. The full variable domain, with the rest looked up from reference TRBV5-1 and TRBJ1-1, is KAGVTQTPRYLIKTRGQQVTLSCSPISGHRSVSWYQQTPGQGLQFLFEYFSETQRNKGNFPGRFSGRQFSNSRSEMNVSTLELGDSALYLCASSPQTGSTEAFFGQGTRLTVV.

This clone has just a few counts. The chain joins TRBV5-6 to TRBJ2-7; 9 nucleotides align to TRBD2. CDR3 length: 14 amino acids. Germline values: CDR1 SGHDT, CDR2 YYEEEE. V gave up 2 bases and J gave up 7 bases; unmatched junction bases: 7. Written as DNA, the CDR3 is TGTGCCAGCAGCTTCCGCGGGGGGGCTTGGGAGCAGTACTTC. It codes for CASSFRGGAWEQYF.